These 23 T cell receptor beta chains were all obtained from the same sample, sequenced in a study of T cells in localized non-small cell lung cancer. Some clones are missing from TCRdb's copy, which holds only in-frame ones; the method was immunoSEQ multiplex PCR. This table holds about 14,000 clones, about 80% found once. Source: peripheral blood, taken before any cancer treatment. Receptors originate from a female donor of 60 years or more with stage I squamous cell lung carcinoma.

This rearrangement joins TRBV6-5 to TRBJ2-1, with 9 positions matching TRBD2. Germline trimming cut 6 bases from V and 8 bases from J; bases unmatched to any gene: 5. Looked up from germline, CDR1 is MNHEY and CDR2 is SVGAGI. The CDR3 extends over 13 amino acids. The CDR3 nucleotides read TGTGCCAGCAGCGACAGGACTAGCGATGAGCAGTTCTTC. Translating gives CASSDRTSDEQFF.

This clone was found a few times. The chain joins TRBV18 to TRBJ2-2; D not resolved. Germline V gene data show CDR1 as KGHSH and CDR2 as LQKENI. This CDR3 region has 14 residues. The germline V and J ends were trimmed by 0 bases and 7 bases, with 9 bases remaining between them. CDR3 DNA: TGTGCCAGCTCACCACCAGTCAATGTCGGGGAGCTGTTTTTT. Translating it yields CASSPPVNVGELFF. Based on the CDR3 plus reference TRBV18 and TRBJ2-2, the full variable domain is NAGVMQNPRHLVRRRGQEARLRCSPMKGHSHVYWYRQLPEEGLKFMVYLQKENIIDESGMPKERFSAEFPKEGPSILRIQQVVRGDSAAYFCASSPPVNVGELFFGEGSRLTVL.

This chain uses TRBV29-1 with TRBJ2-4, with D possibly being TRBD1 (5 bases). Germline-derived CDR1 and CDR2 are SQVTM and ANQGSEA. Trimming stripped 1 base from V and 1 base from J, with 5 bases between. The CDR3 loop spans 13 amino acids. CDR3 protein: CSVEGGAKNIQYF. CDR3 DNA: TGCAGCGTTGAAGGGGGCGCCAAAAACATTCAGTACTTC.

The chain recombines TRBV9 with TRBJ1-2; TRBD1 is a possible D gene (6 bases). The V gene's germline CDR1 is SGDLS and CDR2 YYNGEE. The CDR3 is 14 residues long. Trimming pared 1 base from V and 6 bases from J, leaving 13 bases between. The chain's CDR3 is CASSVRGAGDGYTF. The DNA of the CDR3 is TGTGCCAGCAGCGTAAGGGGGGCAGGTGATGGCTACACCTTC.

The gene calls are TRBV7-2 and TRBJ2-2, with D tentatively TRBD1 or TRBD2 (5 bases each). V was trimmed by 5 bases and J by 1 base, leaving 17 bases between them. Germline V lookup: CDR1 SGHTA, CDR2 FQGNSA. The CDR3 totals 17 residues. The CDR3 DNA sequence: TGTGCCAGCAGCCGAGGGCCCCTAACAGGGAACACCGGGGAGCTGTTTTTT. This translates into CASSRGPLTGNTGELFF. The full variable domain, in which reference TRBV7-2 and TRBJ2-2 provide the parts outside the CDR3, is GAGVSQSPSNKVTEKGKDVELRCDPISGHTALYWYRQSLGQGLEFLIYFQGNSAPDKSGLPSDRFSAERTGGSVSTLTIQRTQQEDSAVYLCASSRGPLTGNTGELFFGEGSRLTVL.

This clone was counted once. The chain couples TRBV21-1 to TRBJ1-1; the table's D gene call, TRBD1, was not cross checked with the DNA. TRBV21-1 is noted as a pseudogene. The CDR3 consists of 21 residues. The CDR3 DNA is TGTGCCAGCAGCAAATGGGCCAGGGGCCGATGGGTGCCGGGACTGAACACTGAAGCTTTCTTT. Protein: CASSKWARGRWVPGLNTEAFF.

This clone showed up just once. This chain joins TRBV7-8 and TRBJ2-3; 7 nucleotides align to TRBD2. The V gene's germline CDR1 is SGHVS and CDR2 FQNEAQ. The CDR3 is 15 residues long. Trimming cost V 4 bases and J 2 bases; bases outside gene matches: 6. The DNA of the CDR3 is TGTGCCAGCAGCTCAGAGCGGGGACTCACAGATACGCAGTATTTT. This encodes CASSSERGLTDTQYF.

V gene TRBV6-5 combines with J gene TRBJ2-5; D not certain. V shed 4 bases and J shed 4 bases, with 7 bases lying between them. This CDR3 comprises 12 residues. The germline gives CDR1 MNHEY, CDR2 SVGAGI. CDR3 sequence: CASSLAGETQYF. The CDR3 region has the DNA TGTGCCAGCAGTTTGGCCGGAGAGACCCAGTACTTC.

The chain employs TRBV19 and TRBJ1-1, with a possible D match to TRBD1 (6 bases). Deletions cut 4 bases from V and 5 bases from J, with 17 bases between. This CDR3 contains 15 residues. CDR1 is LNHDA and CDR2 is SQIVND in the germline V gene (reference sequence). CDR3 sequence: CASSREQGLNTEAFF. CDR3 coding DNA: TGTGCCAGTAGTAGGGAACAGGGCCTTAATACTGAAGCTTTCTTT.

The chain employs TRBV6-5 and TRBJ2-1; tentatively, D is TRBD2 (6 bases). CDR3 length equals 15 residues. Trimming stripped 7 bases from V and 3 bases from J, with 16 bases between. The germline CDR1 and CDR2 sequences are MNHEY and SVGAGI. The CDR3 reads CASTERWRGYNEQFF. CDR3 sequence (DNA): TGTGCCAGCACCGAGAGGTGGCGGGGCTACAATGAGCAGTTCTTC.

V and J are TRBV7-8 and TRBJ2-2, with 9 bases aligning to TRBD2. Trimming cost V 3 bases and J 0 bases; bases outside gene matches: 8. There are 18 residues in the CDR3. CDR1 and CDR2 from the germline V gene are SGHVS and FQNEAQ. The CDR3 sequence is CASSLASGGLANTGELFF. The CDR3 coding sequence is TGTGCCAGCAGCTTGGCCAGCGGGGGGCTCGCGAACACCGGGGAGCTGTTTTTT.

The V call is TRBV15, the J call TRBJ2-1, with 7 nucleotides matching TRBD1. Per the germline V gene, CDR1 is LNHNV and CDR2 is YYDKDF (reference sequence). The CDR3 has 15 amino acids. V was pared by 5 bases and J by 0 bases, with 4 bases of the junction left unmatched. The CDR3 loop reads CATSRDSSSYNEQFF. CDR3 bases: TGTGCCACCAGCCGGGACAGCAGCTCCTACAATGAGCAGTTCTTC.

This chain joins TRBV5-1 and TRBJ2-7; D is ambiguous. The CDR3 is made up of 13 amino acids. CDR1 and CDR2 from the germline V gene are SGHRS and YFSETQ. The V end lost 1 base, the J end lost 2 bases, and 7 bases lay between the germline ends. CDR3: CASSLLGTYEQYF. As DNA, the CDR3 is TGCGCCAGCAGCTTGTTGGGAACCTACGAGCAGTACTTC. Filled out from reference TRBV5-1 and TRBJ2-7, the complete variable domain reads KAGVTQTPRYLIKTRGQQVTLSCSPISGHRSVSWYQQTPGQGLQFLFEYFSETQRNKGNFPGRFSGRQFSNSRSEMNVSTLELGDSALYLCASSLLGTYEQYFGPGTRLTVT.

V and J are TRBV27 and TRBJ2-1, with TRBD2 matching over 11 bases. Germline V gene lookup returns CDR1 MNHEY and CDR2 SMNVEV (reference sequence). V was clipped by 5 bases and J by 9 bases; unmatched bases: 6. The CDR3 is 14 residues long. The CDR3 DNA is TGTGCCAGCAGTATTAGCGGGGGGGCAACTGAGCAGTTCTTC. It encodes CASSISGGATEQFF.

The chain is built from TRBV2 and TRBJ2-3, with D possibly matching TRBD2 (6 bases). The germline V and J ends were trimmed by 4 bases and 4 bases, with 15 bases remaining between them. The germline gives CDR1 SNHLY, CDR2 FYNNEI. The CDR3 covers 15 residues. In DNA form, the CDR3 reads TGTGCCAGCAGTGCGGTACTAGCCGGCTCAGATACGCAGTATTTT. Translation gives CASSAVLAGSDTQYF.

The chain is built from TRBV29-1 and TRBJ2-7; D is unresolved. The length of the CDR3 is 13 residues. V was cut by 4 bases and J by 0 bases, with 10 bases left in between. Germline CDR1 SQVTM, CDR2 ANQGSEA. CDR3 sequence: CSVVPSSSYEQYF. The CDR3, as DNA: TGCAGCGTTGTCCCCAGCAGCTCCTACGAGCAGTACTTC.

For the CDR3, the DNA is TGCGCCAGCAGTACCGGGACAGCCGATGAGCAGTTCTTC. This translates into CASSTGTADEQFF. V is TRBV5-1 and J is TRBJ2-1; TRBD1 matches at 7 bases. CDR1 is SGHRS and CDR2 is YFSETQ in the germline V gene. Trimming took 5 bases from V and 8 from J; bases not matched to a gene: 7. The CDR3 consists of 13 residues.

The count of this clone is one. The chain combines TRBV9 with TRBJ1-3, with 8 nucleotides matching TRBD1. Germline trimming cut 0 bases from V and 3 bases from J; bases unmatched to any gene: 5. In germline, CDR1 is SGDLS, CDR2 YYNGEE. The CDR3 totals 16 residues. CDR3 in DNA: TGTGCCAGCAGCGTAGGGCAGGGGGCGGGTGGAAACACCATATATTTT. Protein product: CASSVGQGAGGNTIYF.

This rearrangement joins TRBV30 to TRBJ1-4, with D tentatively TRBD1 (5 bases). Germline loops: CDR1 GTSNPN, CDR2 SVGIG (reference sequence). The CDR3 loop spans 14 amino acids. V was shortened by 0 bases and J by 3 bases, with 8 bases between the two germline ends. The CDR3 nucleotides are TGTGCCTGGAGTGTGGGGGGACCTAATGAAAAACTGTTTTTT. This gives the protein CAWSVGGPNEKLFF.

This chain joins TRBV2 and TRBJ2-3; D is perhaps TRBD1 (5 bases). CDR1 SNHLY and CDR2 FYNNEI come from the germline V gene. CDR3 size: 13 residues. Trimming removed 9 bases at V and 2 bases at J, with 12 bases between. The CDR3 spells CASSRAFTDTQYF. The CDR3 DNA reads as TGTGCCAGTTCCAGGGCTTTCACAGATACGCAGTATTTT.

This clone showed up just a few times. This sequence joins TRBV30 and TRBJ1-2, with D perhaps TRBD1 (6 bases). The CDR3 length is 10 residues. V lost 3 bases and J lost 7, with 6 bases in between. Germline CDR1 and CDR2: GTSNPN and SVGIG (reference sequence). The CDR3 loop reads CAWRGGGYTF. Written as DNA, the CDR3 is TGTGCCTGGAGAGGGGGTGGCTACACCTTC.

The CDR3 DNA is TGTGCCAGCAGCTTTGGTCATGCCGACTCTGGAAACACCATATATTTT. This gives the protein CASSFGHADSGNTIYF. The chain is built from TRBV7-9 and TRBJ1-3; the D is unclear. V shed 3 bases and J shed 0 bases, with 12 bases lying between them. Germline V gives CDR1 SEHNR, CDR2 FQNEAQ (reference sequence). This CDR3 has 16 amino acids.

This chain joins TRBV2 and TRBJ2-7, with D perhaps TRBD1 or TRBD2 (6 bases each). Germline assignment: CDR1 SNHLY and CDR2 FYNNEI. V lost 3 bases and J 4 bases, leaving 19 bases between the germline ends. The CDR3 is 16 residues long. CDR3 amino acids: CASSDARRDTLYEQYF. The CDR3 bases are TGTGCCAGCAGTGATGCAAGGCGGGACACCTTGTACGAGCAGTACTTC.